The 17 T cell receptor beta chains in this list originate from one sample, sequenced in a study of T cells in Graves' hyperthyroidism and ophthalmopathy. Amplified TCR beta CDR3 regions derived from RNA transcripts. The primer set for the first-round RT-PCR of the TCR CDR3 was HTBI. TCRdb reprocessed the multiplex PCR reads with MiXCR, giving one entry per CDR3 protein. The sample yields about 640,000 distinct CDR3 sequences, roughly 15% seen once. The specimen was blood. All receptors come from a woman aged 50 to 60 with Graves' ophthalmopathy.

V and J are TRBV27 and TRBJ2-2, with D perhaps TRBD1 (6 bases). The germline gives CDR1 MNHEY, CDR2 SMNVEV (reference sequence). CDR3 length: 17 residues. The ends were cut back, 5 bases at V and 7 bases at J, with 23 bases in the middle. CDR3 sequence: CASSRPHRVTLNGELFF. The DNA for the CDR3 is TGTGCCAGCAGTCGGCCTCACAGGGTCACACTAAACGGGGAGCTGTTTTTT.

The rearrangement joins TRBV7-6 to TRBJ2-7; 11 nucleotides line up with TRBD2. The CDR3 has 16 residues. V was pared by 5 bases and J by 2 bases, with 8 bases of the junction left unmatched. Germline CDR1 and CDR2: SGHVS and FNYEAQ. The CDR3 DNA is TGTGCCAGCAGCCGAGGACTAGCGGGCATAACCTACGAGCAGTACTTC. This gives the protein CASSRGLAGITYEQYF.

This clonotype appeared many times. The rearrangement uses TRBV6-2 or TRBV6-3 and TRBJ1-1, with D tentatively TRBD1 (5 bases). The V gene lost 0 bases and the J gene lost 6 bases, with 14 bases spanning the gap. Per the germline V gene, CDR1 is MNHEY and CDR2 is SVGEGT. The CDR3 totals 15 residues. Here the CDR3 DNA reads TGTGCCAGCAGTTACTCGAATCGGGAAGGGGCTGAAGCTTTCTTT. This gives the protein CASSYSNREGAEAFF.

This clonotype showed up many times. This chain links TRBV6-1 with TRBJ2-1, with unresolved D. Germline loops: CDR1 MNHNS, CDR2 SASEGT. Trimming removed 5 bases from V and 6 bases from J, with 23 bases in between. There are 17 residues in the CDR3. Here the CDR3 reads CASSRVLDPLPLNEQFF. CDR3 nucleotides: TGTGCCAGCAGTCGAGTCTTGGACCCCTTGCCCCTCAATGAGCAGTTCTTC.

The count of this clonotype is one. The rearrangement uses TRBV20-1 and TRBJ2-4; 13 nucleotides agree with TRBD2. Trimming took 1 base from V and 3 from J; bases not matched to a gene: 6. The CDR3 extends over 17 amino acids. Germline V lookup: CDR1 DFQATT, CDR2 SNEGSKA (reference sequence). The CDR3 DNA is TGCAGTGCTAGAGGGACTAGCGGGAGCCGCGGCAAAAACATTCAGTACTTC. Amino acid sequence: CSARGTSGSRGKNIQYF.

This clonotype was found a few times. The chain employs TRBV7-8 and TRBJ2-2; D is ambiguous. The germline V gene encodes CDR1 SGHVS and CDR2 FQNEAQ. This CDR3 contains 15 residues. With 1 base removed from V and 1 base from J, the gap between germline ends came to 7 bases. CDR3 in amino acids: CASSLVHQNTGELFF. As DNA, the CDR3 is TGTGCCAGCAGCTTAGTACACCAGAACACCGGGGAGCTGTTTTTT.

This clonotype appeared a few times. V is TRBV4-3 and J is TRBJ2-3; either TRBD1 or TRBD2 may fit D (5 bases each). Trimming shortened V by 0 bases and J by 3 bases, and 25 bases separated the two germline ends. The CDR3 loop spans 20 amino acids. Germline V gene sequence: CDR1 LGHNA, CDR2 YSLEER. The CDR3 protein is CASSQDGSGTSGGKTDTQYF. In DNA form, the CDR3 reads TGCGCCAGCAGCCAAGATGGGAGCGGCACGAGTGGGGGAAAAACAGATACGCAGTATTTT.

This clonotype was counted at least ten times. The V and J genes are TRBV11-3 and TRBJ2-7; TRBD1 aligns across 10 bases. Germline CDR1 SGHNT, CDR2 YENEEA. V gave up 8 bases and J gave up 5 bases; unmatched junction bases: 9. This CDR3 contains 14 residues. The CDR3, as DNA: TGTGCCAGCCTTGATTTTGGGACAGGGGACGAGCAGTACTTC. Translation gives CASLDFGTGDEQYF.

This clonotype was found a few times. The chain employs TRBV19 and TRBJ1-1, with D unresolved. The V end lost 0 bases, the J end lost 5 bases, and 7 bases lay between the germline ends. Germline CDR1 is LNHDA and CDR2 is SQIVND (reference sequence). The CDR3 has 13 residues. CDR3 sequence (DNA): TGTGCCAGTAGTATAGACCCCAGGACTGAAGCTTTCTTT. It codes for CASSIDPRTEAFF.

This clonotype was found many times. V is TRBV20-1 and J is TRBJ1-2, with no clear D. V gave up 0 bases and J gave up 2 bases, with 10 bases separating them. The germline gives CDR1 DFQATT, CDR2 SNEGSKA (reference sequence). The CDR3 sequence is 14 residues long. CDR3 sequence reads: CSARDRRVNYGYTF. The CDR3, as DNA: TGCAGTGCTAGAGATCGCCGGGTGAACTATGGCTACACCTTC.

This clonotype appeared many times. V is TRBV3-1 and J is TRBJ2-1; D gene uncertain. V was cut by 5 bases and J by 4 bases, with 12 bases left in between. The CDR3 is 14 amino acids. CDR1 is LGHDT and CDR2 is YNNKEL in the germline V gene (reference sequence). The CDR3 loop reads CASSYLWGYNEQFF. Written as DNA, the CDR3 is TGTGCCAGCAGCTACTTGTGGGGTTACAATGAGCAGTTCTTC.

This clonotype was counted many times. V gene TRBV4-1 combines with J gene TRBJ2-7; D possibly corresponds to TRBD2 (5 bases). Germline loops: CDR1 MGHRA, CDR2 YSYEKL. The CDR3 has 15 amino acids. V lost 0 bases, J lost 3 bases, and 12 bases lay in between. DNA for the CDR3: TGCGCCAGCAGCCAAGAACCCGGGGTAATCTACGAGCAGTACTTC. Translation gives CASSQEPGVIYEQYF.

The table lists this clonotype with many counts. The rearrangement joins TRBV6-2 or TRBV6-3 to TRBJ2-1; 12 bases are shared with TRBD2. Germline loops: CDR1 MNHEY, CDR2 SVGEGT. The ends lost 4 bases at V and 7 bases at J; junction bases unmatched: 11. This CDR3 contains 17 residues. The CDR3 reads CASSSTNLAGGLNEQFF. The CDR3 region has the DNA TGTGCCAGCAGTTCAACCAACCTAGCGGGAGGGCTAAATGAGCAGTTCTTC.

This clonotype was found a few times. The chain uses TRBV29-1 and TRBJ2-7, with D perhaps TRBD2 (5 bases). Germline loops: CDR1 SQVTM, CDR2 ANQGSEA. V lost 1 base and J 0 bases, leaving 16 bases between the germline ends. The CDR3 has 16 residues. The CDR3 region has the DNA TGCAGCGTTGAAGGCGGGCAGGCGAAAGGCTCCTACGAGCAGTACTTC. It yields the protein CSVEGGQAKGSYEQYF.

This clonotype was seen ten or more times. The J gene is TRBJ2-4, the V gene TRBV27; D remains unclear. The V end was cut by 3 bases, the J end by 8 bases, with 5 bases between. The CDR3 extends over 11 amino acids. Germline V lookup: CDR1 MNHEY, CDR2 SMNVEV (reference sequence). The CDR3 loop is CASSFGDIQYF. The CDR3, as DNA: TGTGCCAGCAGTTTTGGGGACATTCAGTACTTC.

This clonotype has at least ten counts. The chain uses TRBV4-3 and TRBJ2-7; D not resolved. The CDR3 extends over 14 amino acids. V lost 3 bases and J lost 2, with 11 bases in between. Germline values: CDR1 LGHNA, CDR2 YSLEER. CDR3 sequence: CASSHRLGTYEQYF. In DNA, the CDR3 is TGCGCCAGCAGCCATAGACTGGGTACCTACGAGCAGTACTTC.

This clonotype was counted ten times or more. This chain's CDR3 is CSARDWAGVGETQYF. The CDR3 DNA sequence: TGCAGTGCTAGAGATTGGGCGGGAGTGGGGGAGACCCAGTACTTC. J is TRBJ2-5 and V is TRBV20-1, with 7 bases aligning to TRBD2. This CDR3 has 15 residues. Trimming removed 0 bases from V and 5 bases from J; junction bases left unmatched: 9. The V gene's germline CDR1 is DFQATT and CDR2 SNEGSKA (reference sequence).